Each of the 16 T cell receptor beta chains below was sequenced from the same sample in a study of T-cell memory formation after mild COVID-19. One entry per CDR3 protein, called by TCRdb with MiXCR from the 5' RACE reads. Here the sample spans under 250,000 distinct CDR3 sequences, 9.5% being singletons. Specimen: PBMCs or a T cell subset sorted from them (not recorded which). The receptors shown here come from a man aged 18-30 years who had mild COVID-19 (a few samples of this study predate the infection). Cell type and time point are not known.

This clonotype was picked up many times. The CDR3: CARIPDRSNSPLHF. Written as DNA, the CDR3 is TGTGCCCGTATCCCGGACAGGAGTAATTCACCCCTCCACTTT. This chain connects TRBV6-7 to TRBJ1-6; the match to TRBD1 covers 7 bases. Being an ORF, TRBV6-7 has a function that is uncertain. This CDR3 region has 14 residues. The V gene end was trimmed by 11 bases and the J gene end by 6 bases; junction bases not matched to a gene: 10.

The gene calls are TRBV4-2 and TRBJ2-5; maybe TRBD2 (6 bases). The V and J ends lost 6 bases and 5 bases respectively, with 13 bases between them. CDR3 size: 13 residues. Germline CDR1 and CDR2: LGHNA and YNFKEQ. The CDR3 sequence: CASRDQGGETQYF. The CDR3 DNA is TGTGCCAGCAGAGACCAGGGAGGTGAGACCCAGTACTTC.

The rearrangement uses TRBV6-6 and TRBJ1-5, with TRBD1 matching over 7 bases. Trimming at V came to 6 bases and at J to 8 bases, leaving 4 bases not matched to a gene. The CDR3 is 12 amino acids. The germline CDR1 and CDR2 sequences are MNHNY and SVGAGI (reference sequence). CDR3: CASSRGGEPQHF. The CDR3 DNA reads as TGTGCCAGCAGCAGAGGGGGCGAGCCCCAGCATTTT.

This clonotype was picked up many times. The gene calls are TRBV6-6 and TRBJ2-5, with TRBD2 matching over 11 bases. Germline V gene sequence: CDR1 MNHNY, CDR2 SVGAGI (reference sequence). The CDR3 contains 18 residues. J lost 0 bases, V lost 6 bases, and 12 bases had no gene match. CDR3 protein: CASRPTSGGMAYQETQYF. In DNA, the CDR3 is TGTGCCAGCAGGCCAACTAGCGGGGGCATGGCGTACCAAGAGACCCAGTACTTC.

A few counts support this clonotype. This sequence joins TRBV5-1 and TRBJ2-7, with 10 positions matching TRBD1. The germline V gene encodes CDR1 SGHRS and CDR2 YFSETQ. Germline trimming cut 5 bases from V and 2 bases from J; bases unmatched to any gene: 7. The CDR3 has 15 residues. In nucleotides, the CDR3 is TGCGCCAGCAGACCCGGGACAGGGGCCACCTACGAGCAGTACTTC. Protein sequence: CASRPGTGATYEQYF.

The chain recombines TRBV4-2 with TRBJ2-3; D not resolved. Trimming stripped 3 bases from V and 0 bases from J, with 4 bases between. Germline lookup yields CDR1 LGHNA and CDR2 YNFKEQ. The CDR3 is 13 amino acids. The CDR3 nucleotides read TGTGCCAGCAGCCAGCCTAGCACAGATACGCAGTATTTT. This encodes CASSQPSTDTQYF.

The sample holds a few counts of this clonotype. V usage is TRBV7-2 and J usage is TRBJ2-5, with D maybe TRBD2 (5 bases). Trimming took 4 bases from V and 0 from J, leaving 9 bases between them. Germline V lookup: CDR1 SGHTA, CDR2 FQGNSA. This CDR3 is 14 amino acids long. Written as DNA, the CDR3 is TGTGCCAGCAGCTCCTTCGGGGACCAAGAGACCCAGTACTTC. This gives the protein CASSSFGDQETQYF. Supplemented by reference TRBV7-2 and TRBJ2-5, the full variable domain reads GAGVSQSPSNKVTEKGKDVELRCDPISGHTALYWYRQSLGQGLEFLIYFQGNSAPDKSGLPSDRFSAERTGGSVSTLTIQRTQQEDSAVYLCASSSFGDQETQYFGPGTRLLVL.

This clonotype was counted only a few times. The V and J genes are TRBV18 and TRBJ1-2; D possibly corresponds to TRBD1 (6 bases). The germline CDR1 and CDR2 sequences are KGHSH and LQKENI. Trimming took 6 bases from V and 5 from J, leaving 19 bases between them. This CDR3 has 15 residues. CDR3: CASSPGAGTGYGYTF. The CDR3 nucleotides are TGTGCCAGCTCCCCAGGGGCGGGGACCGGGTATGGCTACACCTTC. The whole variable domain, remainder taken from reference TRBV18 and TRBJ1-2, is NAGVMQNPRHLVRRRGQEARLRCSPMKGHSHVYWYRQLPEEGLKFMVYLQKENIIDESGMPKERFSAEFPKEGPSILRIQQVVRGDSAAYFCASSPGAGTGYGYTFGSGTRLTVV.

This clonotype showed up just a few times. The chain has TRBV5-5 and TRBJ2-7; no clear D gene. V shed 4 bases and J shed 3 bases, with 11 bases lying between them. This CDR3 comprises 13 residues. CDR1 SGHKS and CDR2 YYEKEE come from the germline V gene (reference sequence). The CDR3 protein is CASSPYFDYEQYV. CDR3 DNA sequence: TGTGCCAGCAGCCCTTATTTCGACTACGAGCAGTACGTC.

This clonotype turned up a few times. The chain combines TRBV11-2 with TRBJ2-5; D possibly matches TRBD1 or TRBD2 (5 bases each). Between the trimmed V and J ends, which lost 2 bases and 4 bases, there was a span of 17 bases. There are 16 residues in the CDR3. From germline, CDR1 is SGHAT and CDR2 FQNNGV. The CDR3 DNA reads as TGTGCCAGCAGCTTAAGAGAGGGGCTAGCTGGAGAGACCCAGTACTTC. It translates to CASSLREGLAGETQYF.

CDR3 loop: CASLRTGKETQYF. The CDR3 nucleotides are TGTGCCAGCCTCCGGACAGGGAAAGAGACCCAGTACTTC. The gene calls are TRBV6-1 and TRBJ2-5; 8 nucleotides match TRBD1. The CDR3 length is 13 residues. Germline V gives CDR1 MNHNS, CDR2 SASEGT. Trimming took 8 bases from V and 3 from J; bases not matched to a gene: 5.

The chain uses TRBV6-4 and TRBJ2-2; D possibly corresponds to TRBD2 (5 bases). The CDR3 is 14 amino acids. Germline CDR1 and CDR2: MRHNA and SNTAGT. Trimming removed 3 bases at V and 5 bases at J, with 10 bases between. CDR3 sequence reads: CASSDWGETGELFF. The CDR3 DNA follows: TGTGCCAGCAGTGATTGGGGAGAAACCGGGGAGCTGTTTTTT.

This clonotype has more than one count but fewer than ten. CDR3: CASSLEGQIQETQYF. The CDR3 coding sequence is TGCGCCAGCAGCTTGGAGGGACAGATCCAAGAGACCCAGTACTTC. The chain couples TRBV5-1 to TRBJ2-5; 7 bases are shared with TRBD1. Germline values: CDR1 SGHRS, CDR2 YFSETQ. The CDR3 runs 15 residues. The V gene end was trimmed by 0 bases and the J gene end by 1 base; junction bases not matched to a gene: 3.

In its sample, this clonotype was seen many times. The chain has TRBV5-1 and TRBJ1-1; D is ambiguous. The CDR3 covers 13 residues. V lost 4 bases to trimming and J lost 6 bases, with 13 bases between them. CDR1 is SGHRS, CDR2 YFSETQ, per germline. The CDR3, as DNA: TGCGCCAGCAGCCTCAAAATGGACTCTGAAGCTTTCTTT. Its protein is CASSLKMDSEAFF.

This clonotype was observed many times. The V and J genes are TRBV4-3 and TRBJ1-4, with D possibly being TRBD1 (5 bases). The CDR3 runs 15 residues. Germline V gene data show CDR1 as LGHNA and CDR2 as YSLEER. The germline V and J ends were trimmed by 4 bases and 0 bases, with 9 bases remaining between them. CDR3 nucleotide sequence: TGCGCCAGCAGCCCCCTCAGGGCAACTAATGAAAAACTGTTTTTT. This gives the protein CASSPLRATNEKLFF.

This clonotype was counted between two and nine times. This chain uses TRBV9 with TRBJ2-7, with a tentative D call TRBD1 (6 bases). This CDR3 comprises 17 residues. Between the trimmed V and J ends, which lost 1 base and 2 bases, there was a span of 19 bases. The germline V gene encodes CDR1 SGDLS and CDR2 YYNGEE. The CDR3 is CASSVNPGHLGTYEQYV. In DNA form, the CDR3 reads TGTGCCAGCAGCGTAAACCCGGGACACCTAGGCACCTACGAGCAGTACGTC.